The 7 T cell receptor beta chains presented below share a single source sample, sequenced in a study of T-cell reconstitution after alpha-beta-depleted transplantation in children. This sample's TCRbeta library carried unique molecular identifier barcodes. TCRdb re-analysed the PCR reads in MiXCR, keeping a single row per CDR3 protein. Of some 220,000 distinct CDR3 sequences in the sample, approximately 10% were seen once. Source: PBMCs, taken before TCRalphabeta/CD19-depleted stem cell transplant. The receptors come from a child less than two years old with acute myeloid leukemia, due to receive a stem cell transplant.

Many counts were recorded for this clonotype. The chain joins TRBV11-3 to TRBJ2-1; D possibly corresponds to TRBD2 (5 bases). The CDR3 is made up of 13 amino acids. The V and J ends lost 4 bases and 9 bases respectively, with 13 bases between them. Germline V CDR1 and CDR2: SGHNT, YENEEA. This CDR3 is CASSSARLAEQFF. In nucleotides, the CDR3 is TGTGCCAGCAGCTCTGCCCGGCTAGCTGAGCAGTTCTTC.

This clonotype has ten or more counts. This chain links TRBV7-9 with TRBJ2-7; unclear D gene. CDR3 size: 14 residues. With 1 base removed from V and 2 bases from J, the gap between germline ends came to 9 bases. Germline V gene sequence: CDR1 SEHNR, CDR2 FQNEAQ (reference sequence). CDR3 residues: CASSLDLEPYEQYF. The DNA for the CDR3 is TGTGCCAGCAGCTTAGACCTGGAACCCTACGAGCAGTACTTC.

This clonotype was found many times. The V and J genes are TRBV19 and TRBJ2-2, with 12 positions matching TRBD2. Germline V gives CDR1 LNHDA, CDR2 SQIVND (reference sequence). This CDR3 contains 18 residues. V was clipped by 6 bases and J by 0 bases; unmatched bases: 8. CDR3 residues: CASSIGLAGGPNTGELFF. Here the CDR3 DNA reads TGTGCCAGTAGCATTGGCCTAGCGGGAGGGCCGAACACCGGGGAGCTGTTTTTT.

This clonotype was seen ten or more times. The chain has TRBV4-3 and TRBJ2-3; D may be TRBD2 (6 bases). This CDR3 has 16 residues. CDR1 and CDR2 from the germline V gene are LGHNA and YSLEER. V shed 2 bases and J shed 5 bases, with 17 bases lying between them. The CDR3 bases are TGCGCCAGCAGCCAATTTAAGGGAGGTTTTTTAGATACGCAGTATTTT. Amino acids: CASSQFKGGFLDTQYF.

This clonotype was observed a handful of times. This chain links TRBV11-3 with TRBJ2-2; D is perhaps TRBD2 (5 bases). CDR1 SGHNT and CDR2 YENEEA come from the germline V gene. CDR3 size: 19 residues. With 1 base removed from V and 8 bases from J, the gap between germline ends came to 26 bases. The CDR3 region is CASSLGAALFAARGGELFF. CDR3 nucleotides: TGTGCCAGCAGCTTAGGAGCCGCCCTATTCGCGGCTCGGGGAGGGGAGCTGTTTTTT. The full variable domain, in which reference TRBV11-3 and TRBJ2-2 provide the parts outside the CDR3, is EAGVVQSPRYKIIEKKQPVAFWCNPISGHNTLYWYLQNLGQGPELLIRYENEEAVDDSQLPKDRFSAERLKGVDSTLKIQPAELGDSAVYLCASSLGAALFAARGGELFFGEGSRLTVL.

This clonotype was detected many times. The chain uses TRBV5-1 and TRBJ2-2; D call uncertain. The CDR3 totals 13 residues. Germline CDR1 reads SGHRS; CDR2 reads YFSETQ. Trimming removed 4 bases at V and 4 bases at J, with 8 bases between. CDR3: CASSLDGTGELFF. The CDR3, as DNA: TGCGCCAGCAGCCTGGACGGCACCGGGGAGCTGTTTTTT.

Many counts were recorded for this clonotype. V gene TRBV5-8 combines with J gene TRBJ1-2; the D is unclear. The CDR3 runs to 15 residues. Germline CDR1 is SGHTS and CDR2 is YDEGEE. Trimming took 0 bases from V and 7 from J, leaving 16 bases between them. In DNA form, the CDR3 reads TGTGCCAGCAGCTTGGAGGTGACTGCCCCGGGTGGCTACACCTTC. Translating it yields CASSLEVTAPGGYTF.